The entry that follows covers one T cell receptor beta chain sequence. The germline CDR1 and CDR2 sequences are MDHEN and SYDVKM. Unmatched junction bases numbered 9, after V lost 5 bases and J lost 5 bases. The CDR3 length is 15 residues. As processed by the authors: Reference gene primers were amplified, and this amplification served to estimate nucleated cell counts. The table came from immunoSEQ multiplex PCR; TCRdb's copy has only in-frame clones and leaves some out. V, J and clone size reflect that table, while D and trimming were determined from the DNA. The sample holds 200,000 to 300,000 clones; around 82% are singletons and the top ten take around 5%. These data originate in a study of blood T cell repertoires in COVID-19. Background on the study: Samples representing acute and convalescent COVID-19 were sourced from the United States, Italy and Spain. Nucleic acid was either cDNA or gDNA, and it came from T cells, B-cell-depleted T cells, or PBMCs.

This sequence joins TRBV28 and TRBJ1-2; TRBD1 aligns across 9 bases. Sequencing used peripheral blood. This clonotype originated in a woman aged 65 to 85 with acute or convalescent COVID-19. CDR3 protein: CASSPWTGARYGYTF. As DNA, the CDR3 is TGTGCCAGCAGTCCATGGACAGGGGCAAGATATGGCTACACCTTC.